This T cell receptor (beta chain) was found in a study of T cells after yellow fever vaccination. The germline V gene encodes CDR1 MDHEN and CDR2 SYDVKM. The CDR3 runs 15 residues. The V end was cut by 6 bases, the J end by 1 base, with 13 bases between. This clonotype was observed a few times. Study observations and caveats: The secondary response showed a weaker magnitude and a faster peak, day 5 versus 15. Repertoires obtained by FACS sorting could include abundant clonotypes that entered as contaminants from the bulk population. After the booster, about 95% of CD4 and about nine tenths of CD8 primary-response clones were re-detected.

Template switching with 5'RACE generated the TCR cDNA and added a universal primer site and UMIs. TCRdb re-called the 5' RACE reads with MiXCR, one entry per CDR3 protein. The data contain 80,000 to 100,000 distinct CDR3 sequences, roughly 9% of them seen just once; the ten biggest clones take up around a sixth. The TCR was taken from a young man who received the YFV17D yellow fever vaccine. The input for sequencing was CD8+ T cells not binding an NS4B(214-222) dextramer, sorted from PBMCs, taken around 16 days after the first yellow fever vaccination. The chain carries TRBV28 and TRBJ1-5; perhaps TRBD1 as D (6 bases). The CDR3 region is CASSVRGSSNQPQHF. CDR3 DNA sequence: TGTGCCAGCAGCGTCAGGGGATCCAGCAATCAGCCCCAGCATTTT.